This T cell receptor (beta chain) is from a study of regulatory T cells in long-lasting Graves disease. Overall study findings and caveats: New patients shared approximately 930 public clonotypes, fewer than the approximately 2,500 shared by persistent patients.

This clonotype has a count of ten or more. Its specificity is unknown. The CDR3 consists of 12 residues. With 8 bases removed from V and 2 bases from J, the gap between germline ends came to 12 bases. In germline, CDR1 is GTSNPN, CDR2 SVGIG (reference sequence). Building the TCR beta libraries relied on iRepertoire HTBI primers, and CDR3 regions underwent Arm-PCR. MiXCR, run by TCRdb on the multiplex PCR reads, gives a single entry per CDR3 protein. The profile shows about 290,000 distinct CDR3 sequences, around 21% of them singletons. The sample's time point: persistent/refractory GD, antithyroid drugs over 5 years with positive TRAb. Preparation of the TCR library used RNA extracted from PBMCs. An endocrinology unit in Xi'an, China, supplied the patients.

The chain joins TRBV30 to TRBJ1-2; perhaps TRBD1 as D (6 bases). This receptor was obtained from a female donor with Graves disease. Sequencing was performed on peripheral blood mononuclear cells (PBMCs), taken when the disease was refractory, from a patient treated with antithyroid drugs. CDR3 amino acids: CAESQGNYGYTF. The CDR3 DNA sequence: TGTGCCGAATCACAGGGAAACTATGGCTACACCTTC.